Sequencing of this T cell receptor beta chain was carried out in a study of cytomegalovirus exposure and HLA in healthy donors. Study findings and constraints: The later analysis indicated that the majority of CMV-associated TCR beta chains appeared HLA-restricted.

CDR3 length: 16 amino acids. CDR1 and CDR2 from the germline V gene are SGDLS and YYNGEE. V lost 0 bases and J 0 bases, leaving 13 bases between the germline ends. A single count supports this clone. The antigen is not known. 13 Jbeta primers and 60 Vbeta primers were used for the PCR. TCRdb's table, derived via immunoSEQ multiplex PCR, lists solely in-frame clones and lacks some. The sample holds 200,000 to 250,000 clones, around 76% seen once. The V and J genes are TRBV9 and TRBJ2-7, with D tentatively TRBD2 (5 bases). Sequencing input: PBMCs. The sequence came from a woman aged 40 to 50 in good health and CMV-seropositive. The CDR3 DNA reads TGTGCCAGCAGCGTAGGAGGGATGAGCATCTCCTACGAGCAGTACTTC. This sequence encodes CASSVGGMSISYEQYF.